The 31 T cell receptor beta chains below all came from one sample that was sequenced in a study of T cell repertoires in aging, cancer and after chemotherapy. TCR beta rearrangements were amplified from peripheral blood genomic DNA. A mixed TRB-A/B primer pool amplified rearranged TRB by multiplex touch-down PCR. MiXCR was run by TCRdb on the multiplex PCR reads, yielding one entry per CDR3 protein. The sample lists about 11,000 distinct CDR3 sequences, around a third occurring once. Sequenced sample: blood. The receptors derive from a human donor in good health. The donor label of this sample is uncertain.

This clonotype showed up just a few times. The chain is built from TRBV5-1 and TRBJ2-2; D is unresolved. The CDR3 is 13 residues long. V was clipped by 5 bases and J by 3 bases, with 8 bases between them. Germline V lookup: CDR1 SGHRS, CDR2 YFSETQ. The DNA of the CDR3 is TGCGCCAGCAGTCACGGCGACACCGGGGAGCTGTTTTTT. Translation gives CASSHGDTGELFF.

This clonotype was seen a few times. CDR3 sequence (DNA): TGCAGTGCAACCGGCGTCTGGGGCAAGACCCAGTACTTC. This encodes CSATGVWGKTQYF. The rearrangement uses TRBV20-1 and TRBJ2-5; D might be TRBD1 (5 bases). The germline gives CDR1 DFQATT, CDR2 SNEGSKA (reference sequence). CDR3 size: 13 residues. Trimming removed 6 bases from V and 6 bases from J, with 17 bases in between.

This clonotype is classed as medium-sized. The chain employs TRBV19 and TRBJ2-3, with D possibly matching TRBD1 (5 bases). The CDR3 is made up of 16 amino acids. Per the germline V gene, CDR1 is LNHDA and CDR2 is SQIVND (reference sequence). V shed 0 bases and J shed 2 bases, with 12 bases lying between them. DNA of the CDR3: TGTGCCAGTAGTATAGAAGGGGCACCAACCACAGATACGCAGTATTTT. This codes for CASSIEGAPTTDTQYF.

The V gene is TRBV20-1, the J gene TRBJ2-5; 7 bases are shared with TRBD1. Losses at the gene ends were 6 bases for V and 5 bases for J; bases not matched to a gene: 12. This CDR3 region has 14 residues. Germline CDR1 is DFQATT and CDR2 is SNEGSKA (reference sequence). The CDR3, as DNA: TGCAGTGCGGCCAGACAGGGTGCGGGCGAGACCCAGTACTTC. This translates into CSAARQGAGETQYF.

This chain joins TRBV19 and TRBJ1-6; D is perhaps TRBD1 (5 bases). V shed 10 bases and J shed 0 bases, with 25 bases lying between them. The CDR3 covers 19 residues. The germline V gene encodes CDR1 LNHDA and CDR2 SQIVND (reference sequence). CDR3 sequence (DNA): TGTGCCATCCTCCCCCCCAGGGCGCCCAGGAGCTCCTATAATTCACCCCTCCACTTT. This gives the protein CAILPPRAPRSSYNSPLHF.

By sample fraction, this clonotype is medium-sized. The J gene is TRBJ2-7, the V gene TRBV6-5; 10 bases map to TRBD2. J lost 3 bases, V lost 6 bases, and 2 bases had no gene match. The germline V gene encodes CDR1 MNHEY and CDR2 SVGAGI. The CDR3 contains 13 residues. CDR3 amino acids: CASSKREGYEQYF. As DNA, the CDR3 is TGTGCCAGCAGCAAGCGGGAGGGCTACGAGCAGTACTTC.

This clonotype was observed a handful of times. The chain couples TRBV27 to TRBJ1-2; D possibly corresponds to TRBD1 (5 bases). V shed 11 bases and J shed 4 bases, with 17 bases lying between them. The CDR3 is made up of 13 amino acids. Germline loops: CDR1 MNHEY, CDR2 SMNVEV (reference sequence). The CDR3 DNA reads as TGTGCCTCCGCCGGGGCCAACAGCTATGGCTACACCTTC. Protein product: CASAGANSYGYTF.

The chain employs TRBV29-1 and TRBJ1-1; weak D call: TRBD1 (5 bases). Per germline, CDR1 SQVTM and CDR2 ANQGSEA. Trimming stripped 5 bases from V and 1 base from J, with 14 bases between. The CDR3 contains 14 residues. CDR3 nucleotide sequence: TGCAGCGTTAGGTTTTGGGGGAGGAACACTGAAGCTTTCTTT. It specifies CSVRFWGRNTEAFF.

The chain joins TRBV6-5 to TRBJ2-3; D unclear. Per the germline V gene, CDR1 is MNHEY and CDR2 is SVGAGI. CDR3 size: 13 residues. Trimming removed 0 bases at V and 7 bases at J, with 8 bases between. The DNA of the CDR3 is TGTGCCAGCAGTTACTCAGCCAGGAATACGCAGTATTTT. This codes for CASSYSARNTQYF.

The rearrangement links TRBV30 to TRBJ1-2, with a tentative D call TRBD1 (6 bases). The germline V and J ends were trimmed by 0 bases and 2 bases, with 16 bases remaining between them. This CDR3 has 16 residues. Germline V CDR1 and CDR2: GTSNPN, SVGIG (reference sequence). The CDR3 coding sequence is TGTGCCTGGAGTGTACGAAGGACAGTTGGAAACTATGGCTACACCTTC. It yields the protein CAWSVRRTVGNYGYTF. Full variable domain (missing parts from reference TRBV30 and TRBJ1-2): SQTIHQWPATLVQPVGSPLSLECTVEGTSNPNLYWYRQAAGRGLQLLFYSVGIGQISSEVPQNLSASRPQDRQFILSSKKLLLSDSGFYLCAWSVRRTVGNYGYTFGSGTRLTVV.

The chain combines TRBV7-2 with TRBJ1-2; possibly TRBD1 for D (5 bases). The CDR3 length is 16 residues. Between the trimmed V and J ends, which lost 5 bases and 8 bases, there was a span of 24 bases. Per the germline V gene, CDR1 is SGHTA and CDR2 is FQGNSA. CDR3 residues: CASSPQRGGGTWGYTF. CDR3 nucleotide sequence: TGTGCCAGCAGCCCACAACGTGGGGGAGGAACTTGGGGCTACACCTTC.

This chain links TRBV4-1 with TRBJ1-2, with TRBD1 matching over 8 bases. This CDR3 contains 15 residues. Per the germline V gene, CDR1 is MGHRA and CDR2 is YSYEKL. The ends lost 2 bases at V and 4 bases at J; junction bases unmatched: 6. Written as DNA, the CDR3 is TGCGCCAGCAGCCAACAAGCGGGACAGGCCTATGGCTACACCTTC. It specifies CASSQQAGQAYGYTF.

The CDR3 reads CASSYCAGGDLFYGYTF. The CDR3 bases are TGTGCCAGCAGTTACTGTGCAGGGGGCGATTTATTCTATGGCTACACCTTC. The rearrangement links TRBV6-8 to TRBJ1-2, with 8 bases matching TRBD1. Unmatched junction bases numbered 11, after V lost 1 base and J lost 4 bases. This CDR3 has 17 residues. Looked up from germline, CDR1 is MNHGY and CDR2 is SAAAGT.

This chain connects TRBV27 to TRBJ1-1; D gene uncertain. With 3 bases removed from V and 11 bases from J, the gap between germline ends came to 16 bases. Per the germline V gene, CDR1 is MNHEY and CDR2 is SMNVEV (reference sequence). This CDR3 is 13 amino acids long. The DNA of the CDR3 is TGTGCCAGCAGTTTGCGGGCCGCCCGCGAGGCTTTCTTT. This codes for CASSLRAAREAFF.

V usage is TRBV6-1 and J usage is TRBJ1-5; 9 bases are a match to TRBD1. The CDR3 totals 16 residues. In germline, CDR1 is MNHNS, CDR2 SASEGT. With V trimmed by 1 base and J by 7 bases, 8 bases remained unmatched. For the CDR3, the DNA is TGTGCCAGCAGTGAAGAAGAGGGACAGGGCGGACAGCCCCAGCATTTT. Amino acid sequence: CASSEEEGQGGQPQHF.

The CDR3 DNA sequence: TGTGCCGGACGACAGAGCGGTGGGGAGACCCAGTACTTC. It encodes CAGRQSGGETQYF. The chain links TRBV6-2 or TRBV6-3 to TRBJ2-5; D may be TRBD1 or TRBD2 (5 bases each). The CDR3 has 13 residues. The V and J ends lost 11 bases and 5 bases respectively, with 18 bases between them. Per the germline V gene, CDR1 is MNHEY and CDR2 is SVGEGT.

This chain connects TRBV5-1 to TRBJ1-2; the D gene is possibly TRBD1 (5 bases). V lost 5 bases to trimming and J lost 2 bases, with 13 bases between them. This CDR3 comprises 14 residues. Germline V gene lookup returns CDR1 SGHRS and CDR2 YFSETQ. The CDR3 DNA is TGCGCCAGCAGTGACCGGGGGATCAACTATGGCTACACCTTC. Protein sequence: CASSDRGINYGYTF.

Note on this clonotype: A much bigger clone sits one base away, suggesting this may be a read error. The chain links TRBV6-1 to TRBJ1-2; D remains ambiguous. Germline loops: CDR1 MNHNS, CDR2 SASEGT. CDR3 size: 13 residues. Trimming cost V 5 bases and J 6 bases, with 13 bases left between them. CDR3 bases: TGTGCCAGCAGTTACTCGATACGTCATGGCTACACCTTC. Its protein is CASSYSIRHGYTF.

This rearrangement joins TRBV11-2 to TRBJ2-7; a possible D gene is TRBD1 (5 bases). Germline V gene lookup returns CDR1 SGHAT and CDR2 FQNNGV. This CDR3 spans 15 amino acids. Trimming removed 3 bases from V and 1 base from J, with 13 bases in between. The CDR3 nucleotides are TGTGCCAGCAGCTTTGGGGCAGATCCGTCCTACGAGCAGTACTTC. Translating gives CASSFGADPSYEQYF.

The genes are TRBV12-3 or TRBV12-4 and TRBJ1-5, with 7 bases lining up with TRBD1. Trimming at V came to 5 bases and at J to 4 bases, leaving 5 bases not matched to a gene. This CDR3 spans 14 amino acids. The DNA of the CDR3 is TGTGCCAGCAGTCTGACAGGGCCAAATCAGCCCCAGCATTTT. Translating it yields CASSLTGPNQPQHF.

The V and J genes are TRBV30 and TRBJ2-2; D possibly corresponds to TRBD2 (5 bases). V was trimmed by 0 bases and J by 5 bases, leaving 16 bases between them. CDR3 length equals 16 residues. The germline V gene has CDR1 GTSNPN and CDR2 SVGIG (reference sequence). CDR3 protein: CAWSVRSQRRTGELFF. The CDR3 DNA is TGTGCCTGGAGTGTAAGGTCCCAGCGGAGGACCGGGGAGCTGTTTTTT.

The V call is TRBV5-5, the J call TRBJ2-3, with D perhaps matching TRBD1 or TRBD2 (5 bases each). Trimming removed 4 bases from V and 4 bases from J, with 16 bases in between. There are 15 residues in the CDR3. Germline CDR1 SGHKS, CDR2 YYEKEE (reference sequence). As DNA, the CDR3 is TGTGCCAGCAGCCCAAGGGACGGAGCACCAGATACGCAGTATTTT. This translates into CASSPRDGAPDTQYF.

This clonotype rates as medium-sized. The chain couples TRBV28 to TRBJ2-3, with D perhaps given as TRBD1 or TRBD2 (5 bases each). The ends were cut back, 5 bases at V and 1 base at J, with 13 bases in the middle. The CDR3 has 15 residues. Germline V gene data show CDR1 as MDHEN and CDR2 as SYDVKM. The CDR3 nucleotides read TGTGCCAGCAGTCCGGACGGGGACCGCACAGATACGCAGTATTTT. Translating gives CASSPDGDRTDTQYF.

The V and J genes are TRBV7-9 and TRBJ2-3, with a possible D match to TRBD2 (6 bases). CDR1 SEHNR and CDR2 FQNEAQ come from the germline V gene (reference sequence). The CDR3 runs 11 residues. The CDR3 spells CAPSGTDTQYF. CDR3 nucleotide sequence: TGTGCTCCTAGCGGCACAGATACGCAGTATTTT.

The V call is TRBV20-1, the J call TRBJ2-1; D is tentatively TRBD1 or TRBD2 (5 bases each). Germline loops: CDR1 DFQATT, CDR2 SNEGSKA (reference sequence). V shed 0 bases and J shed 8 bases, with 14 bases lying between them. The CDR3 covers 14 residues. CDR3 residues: CSARDGTTRDEQFF. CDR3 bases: TGCAGTGCTAGAGATGGGACGACGAGGGATGAGCAGTTCTTC.

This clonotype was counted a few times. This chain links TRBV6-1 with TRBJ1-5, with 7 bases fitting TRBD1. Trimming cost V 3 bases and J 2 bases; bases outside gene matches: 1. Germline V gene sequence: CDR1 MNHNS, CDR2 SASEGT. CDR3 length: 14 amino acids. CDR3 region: CASSDQGGNQPQHF. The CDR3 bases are TGTGCCAGCAGTGACCAGGGGGGCAATCAGCCCCAGCATTTT.

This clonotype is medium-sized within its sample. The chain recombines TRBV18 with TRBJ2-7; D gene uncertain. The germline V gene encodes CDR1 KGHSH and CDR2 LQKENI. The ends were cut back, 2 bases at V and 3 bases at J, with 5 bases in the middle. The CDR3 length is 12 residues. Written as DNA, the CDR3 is TGTGCCAGCTCACCAGGTGGCTACGAGCAGTACTTC. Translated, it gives CASSPGGYEQYF.

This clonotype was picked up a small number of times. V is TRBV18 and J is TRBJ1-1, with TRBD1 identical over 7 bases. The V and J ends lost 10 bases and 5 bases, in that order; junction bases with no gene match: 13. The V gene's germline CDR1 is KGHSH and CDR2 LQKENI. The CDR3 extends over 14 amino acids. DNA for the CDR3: TGTGCCACCCAGGAAGGGGGCACGGGGACTGAAGCTTTCTTT. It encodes CATQEGGTGTEAFF.

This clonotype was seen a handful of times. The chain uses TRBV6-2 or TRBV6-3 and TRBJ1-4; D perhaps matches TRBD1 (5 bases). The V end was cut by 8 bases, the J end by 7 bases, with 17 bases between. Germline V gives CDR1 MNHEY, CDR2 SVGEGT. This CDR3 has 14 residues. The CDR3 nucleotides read TGTGCCAGCCGACGCGGGGGTCTGGGTGAAAAACTGTTTTTT. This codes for CASRRGGLGEKLFF.

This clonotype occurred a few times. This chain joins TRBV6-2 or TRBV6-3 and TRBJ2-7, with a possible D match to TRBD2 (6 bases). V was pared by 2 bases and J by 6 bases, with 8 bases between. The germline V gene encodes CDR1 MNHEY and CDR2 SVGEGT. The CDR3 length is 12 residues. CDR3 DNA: TGTGCCAGCAGTTACGGGGGGTTCGAGCAGTACTTC. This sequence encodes CASSYGGFEQYF.

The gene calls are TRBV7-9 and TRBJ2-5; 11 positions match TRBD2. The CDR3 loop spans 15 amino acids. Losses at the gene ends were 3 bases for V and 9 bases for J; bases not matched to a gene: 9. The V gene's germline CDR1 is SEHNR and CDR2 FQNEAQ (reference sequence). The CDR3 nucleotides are TGTGCCAGCAGCTTTACGACTAGCGGGGCTAGGGCCCAGTACTTC. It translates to CASSFTTSGARAQYF.